A single sample is the source of the 23 T cell receptor beta chains below, sequenced in a study of cytomegalovirus exposure and HLA in healthy donors. The PCR ran on 60 Vbeta and 13 Jbeta primers. Here immunoSEQ multiplex PCR was the method, and the copy in TCRdb shows in-frame clones only, minus some. Here the sample spans about 130,000 clones, about 79% being singletons. The specimen sequenced was PBMCs. These receptors were obtained from a woman aged 18-29 years in good health and CMV-seropositive.

V is TRBV14 and J is TRBJ1-6, with D unclear. Per germline, CDR1 SGHDN and CDR2 FVKESK. The CDR3 has 12 amino acids. V was pared by 1 base and J by 8 bases, with 3 bases between. The CDR3 sequence is CASSQVYSPLHF. CDR3 DNA sequence: TGTGCCAGCAGCCAAGTCTATTCACCCCTCCACTTT.

In this sample, this clone turned up a few times. The chain joins TRBV5-1 to TRBJ1-1, with 8 positions matching TRBD1. This CDR3 has 14 residues. CDR1 and CDR2 from the germline V gene are SGHRS and YFSETQ. Germline trimming cut 4 bases from V and 5 bases from J; bases unmatched to any gene: 7. Here the CDR3 DNA reads TGCGCCAGCAGCGCGGGACAGGTAGAGACTGAAGCTTTCTTT. Translated: CASSAGQVETEAFF.

This clone came up a few times. The chain is built from TRBV5-6 and TRBJ2-7, with 8 bases identical to TRBD1. CDR1 and CDR2 (germline): SGHDT, YYEEEE. The CDR3 spans 14 residues. The junction had 5 bases not matched to a gene; V was cut back by 4 bases and J by 2 bases. Here the CDR3 reads CASSPGQGPYEQYF. The CDR3 nucleotides read TGTGCCAGCAGCCCCGGACAGGGCCCCTACGAGCAGTACTTC.

The chain recombines TRBV28 with TRBJ2-7, with 10 bases identical to TRBD1. Germline loops: CDR1 MDHEN, CDR2 SYDVKM. The CDR3 totals 14 residues. After removal of 10 bases from V and 2 bases from J, the junction contained 8 bases not matched to a gene. The CDR3 protein is CAIRKDRGAYEQYF. The CDR3 nucleotides read TGTGCCATCCGCAAGGACAGGGGGGCCTACGAGCAGTACTTC.

This sequence joins TRBV4-1 and TRBJ1-6; a possible D gene is TRBD1 (5 bases). Germline CDR1 is MGHRA and CDR2 is YSYEKL. The CDR3 is 19 amino acids. V was pared by 0 bases and J by 1 base, with 16 bases between. In DNA form, the CDR3 reads TGCGCCAGCAGCCAAGAAGCAGGCCAGGGAGGGTCCTATAATTCACCCCTCCACTTT. Residues: CASSQEAGQGGSYNSPLHF.

The chain combines TRBV2 with TRBJ1-2; D is possibly TRBD1 (6 bases). The CDR3 has 12 residues. In germline, CDR1 is SNHLY, CDR2 FYNNEI. V was cut by 6 bases and J by 4 bases, with 9 bases left in between. The CDR3 region has the DNA TGTGCCAGCAGGGACAGCACCTATGGCTACACCTTC. It yields the protein CASRDSTYGYTF.

V usage is TRBV28 and J usage is TRBJ1-6, with 8 nucleotides matching TRBD1. This CDR3 has 18 residues. Germline trimming cut 8 bases from V and 6 bases from J; bases unmatched to any gene: 18. Germline V gene data show CDR1 as MDHEN and CDR2 as SYDVKM. CDR3 protein: CASGITWDGDRSNSPLHF. The CDR3 DNA is TGTGCCAGCGGTATTACCTGGGATGGGGACAGGTCTAATTCACCCCTCCACTTT.

The chain uses TRBV5-6 and TRBJ2-7; possible D gene TRBD1, 6 bases. Trimming left V 4 bases short and J 6 bases short, with 20 bases between. Germline values: CDR1 SGHDT, CDR2 YYEEEE. CDR3 length: 15 residues. The CDR3 DNA reads as TGTGCCAGCAGCCGCTGGACGTCAGGGGTGGGCGAGCAGTACTTC. The encoded protein is CASSRWTSGVGEQYF.

The chain links TRBV25-1 to TRBJ1-2; TRBD1 aligns across 8 bases. Germline CDR1 reads MGHDK; CDR2 reads SYGVNS. J was trimmed by 8 bases and V by 3 bases; bases with no gene match: 5. This CDR3 has 13 amino acids. The CDR3 nucleotides read TGTGCCAGCAGTGAGGACAGGGAAGGAGGCTACACCTTC. Translating gives CASSEDREGGYTF.

V gene TRBV10-3 combines with J gene TRBJ1-2, with D possibly being TRBD1 (5 bases). This CDR3 has 15 amino acids. From germline, CDR1 is ENHRY and CDR2 SYGVKD. Trimming stripped 0 bases from V and 5 bases from J, with 13 bases between. CDR3 bases: TGTGCCATCAGTGAGTCAGGAGGGGTAGTATATGGCTACACCTTC. This sequence encodes CAISESGGVVYGYTF.

This chain joins TRBV6-5 and TRBJ1-1; D not certain. Trimming removed 9 bases from V and 3 bases from J, with 8 bases in between. The CDR3 is 11 residues long. CDR1 MNHEY and CDR2 SVGAGI come from the germline V gene. The CDR3 spells CASLGHTEAFF. As DNA, the CDR3 is TGTGCCAGTTTGGGCCACACTGAAGCTTTCTTT.

This clone appeared a few times. This chain uses TRBV7-6 with TRBJ2-1; 11 positions match TRBD2. Losses at the gene ends were 4 bases for V and 8 bases for J; bases not matched to a gene: 7. CDR1 and CDR2 from the germline V gene are SGHVS and FNYEAQ. The CDR3 contains 15 residues. The CDR3 reads CASSSTSGDVDEQFF. In DNA, the CDR3 is TGTGCCAGCAGCTCGACTAGCGGGGACGTTGATGAGCAGTTCTTC.

The chain recombines TRBV9 with TRBJ2-2, with 7 bases lining up with TRBD1. The CDR3 length is 16 residues. V trimming: 4 bases; J trimming: 1 base; junction bases outside the gene matches: 7. Germline loops: CDR1 SGDLS, CDR2 YYNGEE. DNA of the CDR3: TGTGCCAGCAGCCCTAAAAGGACAGGGAACACCGGGGAGCTGTTTTTT. Translating it yields CASSPKRTGNTGELFF.

The chain links TRBV19 to TRBJ1-1, with TRBD1 identical over 8 bases. The germline V gene encodes CDR1 LNHDA and CDR2 SQIVND (reference sequence). This CDR3 has 12 amino acids. J was trimmed by 7 bases and V by 10 bases; bases with no gene match: 8. The CDR3 region has the DNA TGTGCCACGGCGCAGGGGGCGAATGAAGCTTTCTTT. It yields the protein CATAQGANEAFF.

V gene TRBV21-1 combines with J gene TRBJ2-7; TRBD2 was called by the table and not checked on the DNA. TRBV21-1 is a pseudogene segment. The CDR3 length is 14 residues. In DNA, the CDR3 is TGTGCCAGCAGCGGGACTAGTAGCGATTACGAGCAGTACTTC. Its protein product is CASSGTSSDYEQYF.

The genes are TRBV7-9 and TRBJ2-1, with 8 bases aligning to TRBD1. The CDR3 totals 12 residues. V was clipped by 4 bases and J by 9 bases; unmatched bases: 2. Germline CDR1 is SEHNR and CDR2 is FQNEAQ (reference sequence). This CDR3 is CASSSQGGEQFF. CDR3 in DNA: TGTGCCAGCAGCTCACAGGGGGGTGAGCAGTTCTTC.

V gene TRBV6-6 combines with J gene TRBJ2-5; D is possibly TRBD1 (5 bases). Germline assignment: CDR1 MNHNY and CDR2 SVGAGI (reference sequence). This CDR3 spans 11 amino acids. Trimming shortened V by 6 bases and J by 5 bases, and 7 bases separated the two germline ends. The CDR3 nucleotides read TGTGCCAGCAGGGGGCAGGAGACCCAGTACTTC. This gives the protein CASRGQETQYF.

The CDR3 sequence is CASSEGTGELFF. The CDR3 DNA follows: TGTGCCAGTAGTGAGGGCACCGGGGAGCTGTTTTTT. The V gene is TRBV19, the J gene TRBJ2-2; D might be TRBD2 (5 bases). Deletions cut 5 bases from V and 4 bases from J, with 5 bases between. Germline-derived CDR1 and CDR2 are LNHDA and SQIVND (reference sequence). The CDR3 totals 12 residues.

The chain links TRBV10-3 to TRBJ2-2; 11 nucleotides agree with TRBD2. The germline V gene has CDR1 ENHRY and CDR2 SYGVKD. J was trimmed by 3 bases and V by 2 bases; bases with no gene match: 5. The CDR3 is 17 residues long. CDR3 sequence: CAISEVLAGVHTGELFF. CDR3 nucleotides: TGTGCCATCAGTGAGGTACTAGCGGGGGTACACACCGGGGAGCTGTTTTTT.

The rearrangement uses TRBV5-1 and TRBJ1-4; the match to TRBD1 covers 7 bases. Germline CDR1 SGHRS, CDR2 YFSETQ. J lost 8 bases, V lost 0 bases, and 4 bases had no gene match. This CDR3 has 14 amino acids. The CDR3 nucleotides read TGCGCCAGCAGCTTGGAGGGGACAGTGGAAAAACTGTTTTTT. Encoded protein: CASSLEGTVEKLFF.

This clone was detected only once. The rearrangement joins TRBV7-6 to TRBJ2-7; D is unclear. The V gene's germline CDR1 is SGHVS and CDR2 FNYEAQ. The CDR3 is 12 amino acids. V lost 6 bases to trimming and J lost 0 bases, with 6 bases between them. CDR3 in amino acids: CASSSSSYEQYF. The CDR3 bases are TGTGCCAGCAGTTCGAGCTCCTACGAGCAGTACTTC.

This chain uses TRBV27 with TRBJ2-7, with a tentative D call TRBD2 (6 bases). CDR3 size: 15 residues. Germline loops: CDR1 MNHEY, CDR2 SMNVEV (reference sequence). V lost 5 bases and J lost 0, with 14 bases in between. The CDR3 is CASSPSGLSSYEQYF. CDR3 in DNA: TGTGCCAGCAGTCCCTCGGGACTGAGCTCCTACGAGCAGTACTTC.

This sequence joins TRBV13 and TRBJ2-7, with 14 positions matching TRBD2. The ends lost 7 bases at V and 4 bases at J; junction bases unmatched: 6. This CDR3 is built from 15 residues. Germline CDR1 is PRHDT and CDR2 is FYEKMQ (reference sequence). CDR3 in amino acids: CASTTRTSGGYEQYF. The CDR3 DNA reads TGTGCCAGCACCACTCGGACTAGCGGGGGGTACGAGCAGTACTTC. The full variable domain, completed using reference TRBV13 and TRBJ2-7, is AAGVIQSPRHLIKEKRETATLKCYPIPRHDTVYWYQQGPGQDPQFLISFYEKMQSDKGSIPDRFSAQQFSDYHSELNMSSLELGDSALYFCASTTRTSGGYEQYFGPGTRLTVT.